The present TCR beta chain was sequenced within a study of cytomegalovirus exposure and HLA in healthy donors. Vbeta (60) and Jbeta (13) primers were used in the PCR. Only in-frame clones appear in the TCRdb table, and some are missing; sequencing was by immunoSEQ multiplex PCR. The table has 150,000 to 200,000 clones, approximately 80% seen once. Concerning this clone: Its specificity is not known.

Healthy bone marrow donors supplied every sample. Donors sampled were nominally healthy, though unrecorded immune exposures were likely. Points from the study as a whole: Beyond CMV serostatus, there was no information to go on about immune exposure. Further analysis, carried out later, found HLA-associated TCR beta chains more clonally expanded than equally common other chains.

Per germline, CDR1 SGHTA and CDR2 FQGNSA. V shed 5 bases and J shed 5 bases, with 18 bases lying between them. This CDR3 comprises 15 residues. This sequence was found in a man between 18 and 29 years old in good health and CMV-seronegative. The J gene is TRBJ2-5, the V gene TRBV7-2, with D tentatively TRBD1 (6 bases). The sequenced sample consisted of PBMCs. Here the CDR3 DNA reads TGTGCCAGCAGCCAAAAGGGGGAGCAAGGGGAGACCCAGTACTTC. It is translated as CASSQKGEQGETQYF. Using reference TRBV7-2 and TRBJ2-5 for the parts outside the CDR3, the full variable domain is GAGVSQSPSNKVTEKGKDVELRCDPISGHTALYWYRQSLGQGLEFLIYFQGNSAPDKSGLPSDRFSAERTGGSVSTLTIQRTQQEDSAVYLCASSQKGEQGETQYFGPGTRLLVL.